A single sample is the source of the 2 T cell receptor beta chains below, sequenced in a study of shared clonotypes between healthy human individuals. Some clones are missing from TCRdb's copy, which holds only in-frame ones; the method was immunoSEQ multiplex PCR. The sample lists 2 million to 2.5 million clones, approximately 94% occurring once. Terminally differentiated effector memory CD45RA+ cells were excluded from the naive CD8 cells, which were CD45RO-negative and positively selected for CCR7. Sequencing was performed on naive CD8+ T cells from PBMCs. The receptors originated from a man aged 18 to 30 in good health. Some clones in this sample may be carry-over from other donors' samples.

The chain is built from TRBV9 and TRBJ2-1; D is ambiguous. V shed 0 bases and J shed 0 bases, with 13 bases lying between them. This CDR3 comprises 17 residues. Germline values: CDR1 SGDLS, CDR2 YYNGEE. CDR3 DNA sequence: TGTGCCAGCAGCGTAGATCCTTCTCAGGCCTCCTACAATGAGCAGTTCTTC. It translates to CASSVDPSQASYNEQFF.

This chain links TRBV28 with TRBJ2-5; D is perhaps TRBD2 (5 bases). Germline CDR1 and CDR2: MDHEN and SYDVKM. The CDR3 has 14 residues. Deletions cut 2 bases from V and 1 base from J, with 8 bases between. This CDR3 is CASSLEGAQETQYF. DNA of the CDR3: TGTGCCAGCAGTTTAGAGGGCGCCCAAGAGACCCAGTACTTC.